The 22 T cell receptor beta chains below were found in one sample sequenced in a study of patients and donors after allogeneic stem cell transplantation. Each CDR3 protein is one row after TCRdb ran MiXCR on the RT-PCR reads. The sample yields about 25,000 distinct CDR3 sequences, 8% to 10% seen once. Input material: blood, either unsorted or a sorted T cell fraction (not recorded which). The receptors originated from a human donor who was either an allogeneic HSCT recipient or a stem cell or donor lymphocyte infusion donor (not recorded which). It is not recorded whose cells these are; they may come from a transplant donor.

This clonotype was detected ten times or more. The chain recombines TRBV13 with TRBJ2-7, with D uncertain. Germline V CDR1 and CDR2: PRHDT, FYEKMQ (reference sequence). The CDR3 has 11 residues. Trimming removed 5 bases from V and 6 bases from J, with 8 bases in between. In DNA, the CDR3 is TGTGCCAGCAGCGACCAGTTCGAGCAGTACTTC. Protein sequence: CASSDQFEQYF.

This clonotype has a count of ten or more. J is TRBJ2-5 and V is TRBV5-1; D may match TRBD1 or TRBD2 (5 bases each). The germline CDR1 and CDR2 sequences are SGHRS and YFSETQ. Trimming took 5 bases from V and 1 from J, leaving 12 bases between them. The CDR3 length is 14 residues. CDR3 DNA sequence: TGCGCCAGCAGGGTGGGGGATCTCCAAGAGACCCAGTACTTC. Its translation is CASRVGDLQETQYF.

This clonotype was seen at least ten times. The chain is built from TRBV11-3 and TRBJ2-5, with 8 bases matching TRBD2. The junction had 4 bases not matched to a gene; V was cut back by 0 bases and J by 1 base. Germline values: CDR1 SGHNT, CDR2 YENEEA. The CDR3 is made up of 16 amino acids. DNA of the CDR3: TGTGCCAGCAGCTTAGAGGCGGGGGGAATCCAAGAGACCCAGTACTTC. It specifies CASSLEAGGIQETQYF.

This clonotype was detected many times. The chain uses TRBV20-1 and TRBJ1-1, with D hard to call. V gave up 1 base and J gave up 1 base, with 10 bases separating them. CDR1 and CDR2 (germline): DFQATT, SNEGSKA (reference sequence). The CDR3 loop spans 14 amino acids. In DNA, the CDR3 is TGCAGTGCTAGAGTAACGATTAAGAACACTGAAGCTTTCTTT. It encodes CSARVTIKNTEAFF.

This clonotype showed up many times. The chain couples TRBV12-3 or TRBV12-4 to TRBJ1-1; D is possibly TRBD1 (6 bases). Trimming left V 6 bases short and J 3 bases short, with 11 bases between. This CDR3 region has 13 residues. CDR3 DNA sequence: TGTGCCAGCAGCCCCCAGGGGTACACTGAAGCTTTCTTT. It encodes CASSPQGYTEAFF.

This clonotype was observed at least ten times. The rearrangement links TRBV7-9 to TRBJ1-2; D might be TRBD1 (6 bases). The ends were cut back, 5 bases at V and 13 bases at J, with 17 bases in the middle. This CDR3 has 12 amino acids. The V gene's germline CDR1 is SEHNR and CDR2 FQNEAQ (reference sequence). The CDR3 reads CASSQRTEDITF. The CDR3 nucleotides are TGTGCCAGCAGCCAGCGGACAGAAGATATCACCTTC.

This clonotype has just a few counts. The rearrangement links TRBV5-1 to TRBJ2-1; possible D gene TRBD1, 7 bases. The CDR3 is 18 residues long. V lost 4 bases and J lost 7, with 27 bases in between. The V gene's germline CDR1 is SGHRS and CDR2 YFSETQ. CDR3 nucleotide sequence: TGCGCCAGCAGCATCGCGGGGCCACTGATGACAGGGAAAAATGAGCAGTTCTTC. Protein product: CASSIAGPLMTGKNEQFF.

The chain employs TRBV28 and TRBJ2-1, with D hard to call. Germline CDR1 and CDR2: MDHEN and SYDVKM. This CDR3 spans 14 amino acids. The ends were cut back, 7 bases at V and 2 bases at J, with 12 bases in the middle. CDR3 in DNA: TGTGCCAGCAAAGCTTGGGGTACCTACAATGAGCAGTTCTTC. It is translated as CASKAWGTYNEQFF.

At least ten counts were recorded for this clonotype. The chain recombines TRBV7-9 with TRBJ1-1; D is unresolved. The CDR3 length is 11 residues. Germline CDR1 is SEHNR and CDR2 is FQNEAQ (reference sequence). V was shortened by 6 bases and J by 7 bases, with 9 bases between the two germline ends. The CDR3 coding sequence is TGTGCCAGCAGTAGGACCTTTGAAGCTTTCTTT. This codes for CASSRTFEAFF.

The rearrangement uses TRBV6-5 and TRBJ1-6; D call uncertain. The CDR3 is made up of 15 amino acids. In germline, CDR1 is MNHEY, CDR2 SVGAGI. With 2 bases removed from V and 7 bases from J, the gap between germline ends came to 12 bases. The CDR3 reads CASSYRPVGNSPLHF. The CDR3 DNA is TGTGCCAGCAGTTACCGGCCTGTGGGAAATTCACCCCTCCACTTT.

This clonotype has just a few counts. The genes are TRBV7-9 and TRBJ1-1; 7 bases match TRBD1. Germline V gene data show CDR1 as SEHNR and CDR2 as FQNEAQ (reference sequence). The junction had 4 bases not matched to a gene; V was cut back by 3 bases and J by 0 bases. The CDR3 extends over 15 amino acids. The CDR3 reads CASSFRDSMNTEAFF. The CDR3 nucleotides are TGTGCCAGCAGCTTCCGGGACAGCATGAACACTGAAGCTTTCTTT. The entire variable domain, with the rest obtained from reference TRBV7-9 and TRBJ1-1, is as follows: DTGVSQNPRHKITKRGQNVTFRCDPISEHNRLYWYRQTLGQGPEFLTYFQNEAQLEKSRLLSDRFSAERPKGSFSTLEIQRTEQGDSAMYLCASSFRDSMNTEAFFGQGTRLTVV.

The rearrangement links TRBV7-9 to TRBJ1-1; D is perhaps TRBD1 (5 bases). This CDR3 is 11 amino acids long. V was shortened by 6 bases and J by 8 bases, with 10 bases between the two germline ends. Germline CDR1 reads SEHNR; CDR2 reads FQNEAQ (reference sequence). This chain's CDR3 is CASSRQTEAFF. The CDR3 DNA reads TGTGCCAGCAGTAGACAGACCGAAGCTTTCTTT.

This clonotype has a count of ten or more. The J gene is TRBJ2-7, the V gene TRBV29-1; no clear D gene. V was cut by 5 bases and J by 0 bases, with 17 bases left in between. This CDR3 is 15 amino acids long. Germline CDR1 SQVTM, CDR2 ANQGSEA. The CDR3 is CSVLFRTGISYEQYF. CDR3 DNA: TGCAGCGTTTTATTCCGGACGGGCATCTCCTACGAGCAGTACTTC.

In its sample, this clonotype was seen many times. The chain couples TRBV12-3 or TRBV12-4 to TRBJ1-4; D ambiguous. V shed 3 bases and J shed 8 bases, with 7 bases lying between them. The CDR3 consists of 12 residues. The CDR3 nucleotides read TGTGCCAGCAGTTTTACTGGCGAAAAACTGTTTTTT. It translates to CASSFTGEKLFF.

There are many counts of this clonotype. The chain uses TRBV4-2 and TRBJ2-2; possible D gene TRBD1, 5 bases. The V gene lost 8 bases and the J gene lost 6 bases, with 22 bases spanning the gap. The CDR3 is 16 amino acids. Looked up from germline, CDR1 is LGHNA and CDR2 is YNFKEQ. CDR3 in amino acids: CASAPDRAPRAGELFF. CDR3 DNA: TGTGCCAGCGCCCCGGACCGGGCCCCCAGGGCCGGGGAGCTGTTTTTT.

This clonotype was counted at least ten times. The genes are TRBV5-1 and TRBJ2-1; 7 nucleotides match TRBD2. Per germline, CDR1 SGHRS and CDR2 YFSETQ. Losses at the gene ends were 0 bases for V and 4 bases for J; bases not matched to a gene: 7. The CDR3 extends over 16 amino acids. CDR3 amino acids: CASSLVTGRRYNEQFF. CDR3 DNA sequence: TGCGCCAGCAGCTTGGTAACCGGGAGGCGATACAATGAGCAGTTCTTC. The full variable domain, its missing parts supplied by reference TRBV5-1 and TRBJ2-1, is KAGVTQTPRYLIKTRGQQVTLSCSPISGHRSVSWYQQTPGQGLQFLFEYFSETQRNKGNFPGRFSGRQFSNSRSEMNVSTLELGDSALYLCASSLVTGRRYNEQFFGPGTRLTVL.

The J gene is TRBJ1-5, the V gene TRBV7-9; 10 bases fit TRBD1. With V trimmed by 5 bases and J by 1 base, 5 bases remained unmatched. This CDR3 is built from 16 residues. From germline, CDR1 is SEHNR and CDR2 FQNEAQ (reference sequence). CDR3 DNA: TGTGCCAGCAGCCCGACGGACAGGGGGAGCAATCAGCCCCAGCATTTT. It yields the protein CASSPTDRGSNQPQHF.

This clonotype was recorded at least ten times. This sequence joins TRBV20-1 and TRBJ2-5; the D call may be TRBD1 or TRBD2 (5 bases each). Trimming shortened V by 2 bases and J by 2 bases, and 12 bases separated the two germline ends. Germline V gene sequence: CDR1 DFQATT, CDR2 SNEGSKA (reference sequence). The CDR3 has 14 amino acids. Written as DNA, the CDR3 is TGCAGTGCTAGAAGAGGGCAGGGACAAGAGACCCAGTACTTC. This gives the protein CSARRGQGQETQYF.

This clonotype was recorded many times. This rearrangement joins TRBV7-2 to TRBJ1-6, with TRBD1 as a possible D gene (5 bases). Germline V gene sequence: CDR1 SGHTA, CDR2 FQGNSA. The CDR3 is 16 amino acids. Deletions cut 2 bases from V and 5 bases from J, with 13 bases between. As DNA, the CDR3 is TGTGCCAGCAGCTTACGGGGGGGGAGGGATAATTCACCCCTCCACTTT. It translates to CASSLRGGRDNSPLHF.

This chain connects TRBV6-1 to TRBJ1-5; no clear D gene. The CDR3 is 14 amino acids. Trimming removed 1 base from V and 4 bases from J, with 8 bases in between. Per germline, CDR1 MNHNS and CDR2 SASEGT. The CDR3 DNA sequence: TGTGCCAGCAGTGAAGTCCGGGTGAATCAGCCCCAGCATTTT. Residues: CASSEVRVNQPQHF.

This clonotype has a handful of counts. The V call is TRBV15, the J call TRBJ1-4; D not resolved. V gave up 5 bases and J gave up 1 base, with 14 bases separating them. CDR3 length: 16 amino acids. Looked up from germline, CDR1 is LNHNV and CDR2 is YYDKDF (reference sequence). This chain's CDR3 is CATSGNGRVTNEKLFF. CDR3 coding DNA: TGTGCCACCAGCGGTAATGGGAGGGTAACTAATGAAAAACTGTTTTTT. The variable domain in full, with the rest retrieved from reference TRBV15 and TRBJ1-4, is DAMVIQNPRYQVTQFGKPVTLSCSQTLNHNVMYWYQQKSSQAPKLLFHYYDKDFNNEADTPDNFQSRRPNTSFCFLDIRSPGLGDTAMYLCATSGNGRVTNEKLFFGSGTQLSVL.

In its sample, this clonotype was seen a few times. J is TRBJ2-3 and V is TRBV10-3; D possibly corresponds to TRBD2 (6 bases). The germline V gene has CDR1 ENHRY and CDR2 SYGVKD. V was trimmed by 2 bases and J by 4 bases, leaving 10 bases between them. The CDR3 totals 14 residues. The CDR3 coding sequence is TGTGCCATCAGTGAGGGGGGACTTCCAGATACGCAGTATTTT. Amino acid sequence: CAISEGGLPDTQYF.